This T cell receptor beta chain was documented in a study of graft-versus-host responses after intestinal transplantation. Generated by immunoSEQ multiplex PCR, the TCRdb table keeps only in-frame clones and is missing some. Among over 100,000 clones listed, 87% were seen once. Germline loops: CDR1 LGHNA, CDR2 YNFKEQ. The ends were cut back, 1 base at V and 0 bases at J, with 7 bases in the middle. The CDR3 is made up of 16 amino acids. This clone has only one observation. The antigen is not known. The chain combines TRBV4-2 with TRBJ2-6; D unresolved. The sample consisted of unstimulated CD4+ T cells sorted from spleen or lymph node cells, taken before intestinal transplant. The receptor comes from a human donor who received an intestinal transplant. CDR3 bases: TGTGCCAGCAGCCAAGTTGCAATCTCTGGGGCCAACGTCCTGACTTTC. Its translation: CASSQVAISGANVLTF.